This T cell receptor (beta chain) was sequenced in a study of identical twins (dated by TCRdb to 2016 to 2017). Background for the entire study: The study deep-sequenced TCR alpha and beta repertoires from monozygotic twins, unrelated adults of various ages and cord blood to test whether fetal clonotypes persist. To rule out contamination, replicate twin experiments were performed at different times with different library preparation protocols. Results and caveats for the whole study, not just this receptor: Fewer insertions were carried by abundant cord blood beta clonotypes, a similar but weaker trend appeared in young adult naive repertoires, and no such trend appeared in memory repertoires. Out-of-frame TCR alpha sharing in monozygotic twins was systematically underestimated by recombination models, whereas sharing between unrelated individuals was in agreement with the recombination models. Zero-insertion analyses could be partly confounded by invariant T cells such as MAIT and iNKT, though diverse VJ usage argued against such confounding for most clonotypes. Compared with coincidental sharing between unrelated individuals, out-of-frame TCR alpha sequences shared between twins had an excess of sequences with low generation probability. Excess twin sharing in beta out-of-frame sequences was weaker because fewer shared sequences lowered the signal-to-noise ratio. Because the same donors could not be followed over many years, the conclusions relied on cross-sectional statistical analysis.

This clonotype came up once. Which antigen it targets is not known. Within one base of it there is no much larger clone, and no base qualities were kept. One read represents weak support. Libraries were constructed by 5' RACE. This sample was sequenced with an Illumina HiSeq 2000. Template switching added a universal primer binding site, and the final cDNA carried a unique molecular identifier that allowed TCR cDNA molecules to be counted accurately. Specific primers in the conserved constant-segment region were used to synthesize first-strand cDNA for TCR alpha and beta chains. To control for contamination, every cDNA library was double barcoded, receiving both a SMART-Mk sample barcode and Illumina barcodes. Two successive PCR steps introduced TruSeq adapter sequences along with Illumina sample barcodes. TCR alpha and beta cDNA libraries were sequenced on the Illumina HiSeq platform with custom primers. As for the authors' bioinformatics: Raw reads were processed with MiGEC to extract unique molecular identifiers, and MiXCR was used to determine CDR3 positions. Recombination models were inferred per individual with the repgenHMM and IGoR tools using an EM algorithm. Shared clonotypes were analyzed with the tcR package in R, and sharing was normalized by the product of cloneset sizes. Out-of-frame nonproductive sequences were analyzed to study raw recombination free of thymic and clonal selection effects. TCRdb itself trimmed the public reads at Q25 with fastp, ran MiXCR and retained productive beta chains. When rows share a CDR3 protein, they turn into one entry using the most common DNA and genes. Clone size and V and J calls follow TCRdb, not the original study. This sample holds around 960,000 distinct CDR3 sequences; approximately 13% were observed only once. The ten top clones hold 1.5% to 2% of the sample.

Every donor was a healthy Caucasian. Three pairs of female monozygotic twins, all aged roughly 18 to 30 years, made up the twin cohort. The RNA used for TCR libraries was isolated from peripheral blood mononuclear cells. The germline V gene encodes CDR1 SGHTA and CDR2 FQGTGA. Measured from the cysteine to the phenylalanine, the CDR3 is 17 residues long. CDR3 DNA is the only sequence kept; it has 51 bases, read in frame from the first base. The trim is 2 bases for V and 0 bases for J, with a gap of 15 bases between the germline ends. This sample was shared with a second study, whose subject was yellow fever vaccine responses in identical twins. From that second study: The T cell response to vaccination in identical twins was reported by the authors to appear partly convergent and partly personalized. The study precisely tracked vaccine-responding T cell clones in identical twins.

Source material: PBMCs. The chain was built from TRBV7-3 and TRBJ2-3; TRBD2 could be the D gene, as 6 bases match. This TCR was recovered from a young woman in good health. The nucleotide sequence is given as TGTGCCAGCAGCTTACGCGGTAGCGGCACTAGCACAGATACGCAGTATTTT. It codes for CASSLRGSGTSTDTQYF.